Listed here is a single TCR beta chain. Its antigen is not known. Reverse transcription used about 0.5 to 1 ug RNA and random hexamers. Amplification of TCR beta CDR3 used immunoSEQ multiplex PCR across 54 Vbeta and 13 Jbeta. TCRdb re-called the immunoSEQ multiplex PCR reads through MiXCR, storing one row per CDR3 protein. The data hold approximately 160,000 distinct CDR3 sequences, with just over 90% observed a single time. Sequencing of TCR beta, carried out with a high-throughput approach, was applied to CD8+ and CD4+ T cells from the blood. The data were obtained in a study of CD8 T cells in Susac syndrome. Overall study findings and caveats: It was acknowledged in the study that the number of individuals who were included in its TCR sequencing and HLA analysis was relatively small.

V was pared by 3 bases and J by 5 bases, with 12 bases of the junction left unmatched. The length of the CDR3 is 17 residues. Germline-derived CDR1 and CDR2 are LNHDA and SQIVND (reference sequence). What was sequenced was CD4+ T cells from PBMCs. The sequence derives from a human donor in good health. The chain combines TRBV19 with TRBJ1-4; 7 nucleotides align to TRBD1. This CDR3 reads CASSMVQGSWTNEKLFF. CDR3 sequence (DNA): TGTGCCAGTAGTATGGTACAGGGGTCCTGGACGAATGAAAAACTGTTTTTT.